What follows are 21 T cell receptor beta chains derived from one specimen sequenced in a study of cytomegalovirus exposure and HLA in healthy donors. PCR was performed using 60 Vbeta and 13 Jbeta primers. Generated by immunoSEQ multiplex PCR, the TCRdb table keeps only in-frame clones and is missing some. The sample consists of 150,000 to 200,000 clones, about 71% of them appearing once. Sequencing was performed on PBMCs. These receptors were taken from a man aged 50 to 60 in good health and CMV-seronegative.

The rearrangement uses TRBV9 and TRBJ1-6; D is unresolved. Between the trimmed V and J ends, which lost 4 bases and 9 bases, there was a span of 14 bases. Germline loops: CDR1 SGDLS, CDR2 YYNGEE. The CDR3 contains 14 residues. CDR3 sequence reads: CASSLRVESSPLHF. The CDR3 DNA follows: TGTGCCAGCAGCCTGAGGGTAGAAAGTTCACCCCTCCACTTT. The variable domain in full, with the rest retrieved from reference TRBV9 and TRBJ1-6, is DSGVTQTPKHLITATGQRVTLRCSPRSGDLSVYWYQQSLDQGLQFLIQYYNGEERAKGNILERFSAQQFPDLHSELNLSSLELGDSALYFCASSLRVESSPLHFGNGTRLTVT.

This chain connects TRBV5-1 to TRBJ2-1; D possibly corresponds to TRBD1 (6 bases). Germline assignment: CDR1 SGHRS and CDR2 YFSETQ. The length of the CDR3 is 17 residues. V was pared by 4 bases and J by 7 bases, with 24 bases between. In DNA, the CDR3 is TGCGCCAGCAGCCCGGCCCCCACAGGGTTTCTGGGGAATGAGCAGTTCTTC. It yields the protein CASSPAPTGFLGNEQFF.

This clone was detected only once. Other DNA sequences in this specimen translate into the identical CDR3. This chain links TRBV5-4 with TRBJ1-1; 8 bases map to TRBD1. The length of the CDR3 is 17 residues. Germline V CDR1 and CDR2: SGHNT, YYREEE (reference sequence). Trimming cost V 0 bases and J 5 bases; bases outside gene matches: 12. This CDR3 is CASSLAGQGARGTEAFF. The DNA of the CDR3 is TGTGCCAGCAGCTTGGCCGGGCAGGGGGCGCGGGGAACTGAAGCTTTCTTT.

V is TRBV7-2 and J is TRBJ2-5, with a possible D match to TRBD1 (5 bases). The CDR3 has 14 residues. With 2 bases removed from V and 5 bases from J, the gap between germline ends came to 12 bases. Germline assignment: CDR1 SGHTA and CDR2 FQGNSA. The CDR3 bases are TGTGCCAGCAGCTTAAATTGGACACCGGAGACCCAGTACTTC. It is translated as CASSLNWTPETQYF.

CDR3 loop: CASSLYPTGERTKNIQYF. The CDR3 bases are TGCGCCAGCAGCTTATACCCCACAGGGGAGAGAACCAAAAACATTCAGTACTTC. The chain combines TRBV5-1 with TRBJ2-4; 7 nucleotides align to TRBD1. Germline CDR1 SGHRS, CDR2 YFSETQ. V lost 2 bases to trimming and J lost 2 bases; unmatched junction nucleotides: 13. This CDR3 comprises 18 residues. The whole variable domain, remainder taken from reference TRBV5-1 and TRBJ2-4, is KAGVTQTPRYLIKTRGQQVTLSCSPISGHRSVSWYQQTPGQGLQFLFEYFSETQRNKGNFPGRFSGRQFSNSRSEMNVSTLELGDSALYLCASSLYPTGERTKNIQYFGAGTRLSVL.

This chain uses TRBV5-1 with TRBJ1-1, with D possibly TRBD1 on 6 matching bases. Trimming took off 4 bases at V and 4 bases at J, with 17 bases between the two ends. Germline CDR1 is SGHRS and CDR2 is YFSETQ. The CDR3 has 15 residues. The CDR3: CASSVEGEGGTEAFF. CDR3 sequence (DNA): TGCGCCAGCAGCGTAGAGGGGGAGGGAGGCACTGAAGCTTTCTTT.

The chain uses TRBV12-5 and TRBJ2-5, with D possibly matching TRBD1 (5 bases). Trimming removed 3 bases at V and 5 bases at J, with 7 bases between. The CDR3 consists of 12 residues. Germline V gene lookup returns CDR1 LGHNT and CDR2 FRNRAP. The CDR3 here is CASGLGVETQYF. Here the CDR3 DNA reads TGTGCTAGTGGTTTAGGGGTCGAGACCCAGTACTTC.

The genes are TRBV7-2 and TRBJ2-1; TRBD2 matches at 12 bases. V trimming: 5 bases; J trimming: 12 bases; junction bases outside the gene matches: 14. Germline values: CDR1 SGHTA, CDR2 FQGNSA. There are 16 residues in the CDR3. The CDR3 DNA is TGTGCCAGCAGCCCGCGGACTAGCGGGGCCCTTCACGGGCAGTTCTTC. This codes for CASSPRTSGALHGQFF.

The chain employs TRBV18 and TRBJ1-1; unclear D gene. V shed 3 bases and J shed 1 base, with 15 bases lying between them. The V gene's germline CDR1 is KGHSH and CDR2 LQKENI. This CDR3 spans 16 amino acids. CDR3 loop: CASSPLEKSANTEAFF. The CDR3 DNA reads as TGTGCCAGCTCACCTCTAGAGAAGTCTGCGAACACTGAAGCTTTCTTT.

The rearrangement uses TRBV19 and TRBJ1-1; TRBD1 is a possible D gene (6 bases). Trimming cost V 3 bases and J 9 bases, with 17 bases left between them. The CDR3 runs to 14 residues. Germline V gene lookup returns CDR1 LNHDA and CDR2 SQIVND (reference sequence). CDR3 nucleotides: TGTGCCAGTAGTATGGGAGGGGGGGCTGGCCAAGCTTTCTTT. This codes for CASSMGGGAGQAFF.

This clone was observed a handful of times. The chain joins TRBV4-1 to TRBJ2-7; TRBD1 matches 8 bases. The CDR3 contains 15 residues. Germline V gene data show CDR1 as MGHRA and CDR2 as YSYEKL. V lost 3 bases and J lost 0; bases outside the gene matches: 4. This CDR3 is CASSQGQESSYEQYF. Written as DNA, the CDR3 is TGCGCCAGCAGCCAGGGACAGGAGAGCTCCTACGAGCAGTACTTC.

This clone was counted a few times. This chain joins TRBV4-3 and TRBJ1-4; D remains ambiguous. Germline V CDR1 and CDR2: LGHNA, YSLEER. V lost 4 bases to trimming and J lost 3 bases, with 15 bases between them. The CDR3 extends over 16 amino acids. The CDR3 spells CASSRRVLQANEKLFF. Here the CDR3 DNA reads TGCGCCAGCAGCCGCCGGGTCTTGCAAGCTAATGAAAAACTGTTTTTT.

The rearrangement links TRBV7-9 to TRBJ2-7; D remains ambiguous. The V and J ends lost 1 base and 5 bases respectively, with 6 bases between them. Germline loops: CDR1 SEHNR, CDR2 FQNEAQ (reference sequence). The CDR3 length is 12 residues. CDR3 DNA: TGTGCCAGCAGCTTAGTGAGGAACGAGCAGTACTTC. Protein product: CASSLVRNEQYF.

Here the CDR3 DNA reads TGCGCCAGCAGCCTCACGTCAGGGGCTCTGAACTATGGCTACACCTTC. It is translated as CASSLTSGALNYGYTF. The chain recombines TRBV5-1 with TRBJ1-2; D is perhaps TRBD1 (6 bases). The germline V gene has CDR1 SGHRS and CDR2 YFSETQ. This CDR3 contains 16 residues. V was cut by 4 bases and J by 2 bases, with 18 bases left in between.

V and J are TRBV28 and TRBJ2-7, with TRBD1 matching over 8 bases. Per the germline V gene, CDR1 is MDHEN and CDR2 is SYDVKM. This CDR3 has 14 residues. Trimming took 7 bases from V and 2 from J; bases not matched to a gene: 7. The CDR3 coding sequence is TGTGCCAGCATGGGCAGGGGGCCGACCTACGAGCAGTACTTC. This gives the protein CASMGRGPTYEQYF.

The V and J genes are TRBV29-1 and TRBJ1-2; the match to TRBD1 covers 8 bases. V trimming: 1 base; J trimming: 0 bases; junction bases outside the gene matches: 7. The CDR3 totals 16 residues. The germline V gene encodes CDR1 SQVTM and CDR2 ANQGSEA. The DNA for the CDR3 is TGCAGCGTTGAAGGGGGGTCAGGGGGCCCTAACTATGGCTACACCTTC. As protein: CSVEGGSGGPNYGYTF.

The CDR3 sequence is CASSVGRGVTDTQYF. CDR3 bases: TGTGCCAGCAGCGTAGGGCGGGGGGTTACAGATACGCAGTATTTT. The genes are TRBV9 and TRBJ2-3; TRBD2 matches 8 bases. Germline lookup yields CDR1 SGDLS and CDR2 YYNGEE. V dropped 0 bases and J dropped 3; count of bases not matched to a gene: 3. The CDR3 consists of 15 residues.

The gene calls are TRBV7-9 and TRBJ2-3; TRBD1 agrees at 9 bases. The CDR3 is 16 amino acids. Germline loops: CDR1 SEHNR, CDR2 FQNEAQ (reference sequence). Losses at the gene ends were 6 bases for V and 3 bases for J; bases not matched to a gene: 10. This CDR3 is CASSLRDRVRTDTQYF. CDR3 bases: TGTGCCAGCAGTTTAAGGGACAGGGTACGGACAGATACGCAGTATTTT.

CDR3 in amino acids: CASTSGDSPLHF. Written as DNA, the CDR3 is TGCGCCAGCACTTCAGGGGACTCACCCCTCCACTTT. The J gene is TRBJ1-6, the V gene TRBV23-1, with a possible D match to TRBD1 (6 bases). TRBV23-1 is an ORF, and what it does is uncertain. The CDR3 has 12 amino acids. Trimming took 7 bases from V and 10 from J, leaving 11 bases between them.

This rearrangement joins TRBV4-1 to TRBJ2-5, with TRBD2 matching 9 bases. Germline trimming cut 4 bases from V and 5 bases from J; bases unmatched to any gene: 11. Germline CDR1 MGHRA, CDR2 YSYEKL. There are 16 residues in the CDR3. The CDR3 DNA sequence: TGCGCCAGCAGCCCCCGGGAGCGGGGGGCTGGGGAGACCCAGTACTTC. Protein sequence: CASSPRERGAGETQYF.

This CDR3 reads CSARLYEQYF. Here the CDR3 DNA reads TGCAGTGCTAGACTCTACGAGCAGTACTTC. The chain carries TRBV20-1 and TRBJ2-7; D not resolved. Trimming left V 2 bases short and J 3 bases short, with 2 bases between. This CDR3 is 10 amino acids long. CDR1 is DFQATT, CDR2 SNEGSKA, per germline (reference sequence).